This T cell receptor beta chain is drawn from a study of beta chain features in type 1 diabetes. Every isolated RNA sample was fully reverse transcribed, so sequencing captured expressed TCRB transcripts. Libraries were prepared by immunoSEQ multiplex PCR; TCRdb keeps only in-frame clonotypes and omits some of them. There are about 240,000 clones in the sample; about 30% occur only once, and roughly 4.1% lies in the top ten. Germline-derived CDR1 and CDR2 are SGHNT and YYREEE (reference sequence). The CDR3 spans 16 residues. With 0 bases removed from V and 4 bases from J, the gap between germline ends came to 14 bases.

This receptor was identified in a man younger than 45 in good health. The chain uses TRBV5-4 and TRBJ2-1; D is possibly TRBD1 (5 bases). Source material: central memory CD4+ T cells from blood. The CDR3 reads CASSLEPSTDYNEQFF. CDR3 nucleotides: TGTGCCAGCAGCTTGGAACCTTCGACAGATTACAATGAGCAGTTCTTC.